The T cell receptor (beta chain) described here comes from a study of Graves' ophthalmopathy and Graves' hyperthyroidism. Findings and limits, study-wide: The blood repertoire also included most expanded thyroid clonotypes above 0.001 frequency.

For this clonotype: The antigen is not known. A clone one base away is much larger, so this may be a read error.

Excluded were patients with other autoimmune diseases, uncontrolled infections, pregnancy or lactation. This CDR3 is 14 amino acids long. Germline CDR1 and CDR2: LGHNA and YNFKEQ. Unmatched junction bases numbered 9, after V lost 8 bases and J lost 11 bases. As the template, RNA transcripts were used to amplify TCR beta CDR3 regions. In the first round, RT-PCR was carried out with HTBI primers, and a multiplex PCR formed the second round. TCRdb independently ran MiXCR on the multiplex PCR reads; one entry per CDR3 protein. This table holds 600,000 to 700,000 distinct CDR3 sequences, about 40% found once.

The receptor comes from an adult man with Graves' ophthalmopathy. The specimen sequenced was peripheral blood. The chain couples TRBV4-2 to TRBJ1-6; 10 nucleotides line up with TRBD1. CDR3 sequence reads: CASRPGQGLPPLHF. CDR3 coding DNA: TGTGCCAGCCGTCCGGGACAGGGGTTACCACCCCTCCACTTT.